Presented here are 29 T cell receptor beta chains from one specimen sequenced in a study of early T cells in non-severe SARS-CoV-2 infection. TCRdb recomputed calls from the 5' RACE reads with MiXCR, one row per CDR3 protein. This sample has around 37,000 distinct CDR3 sequences; 9.9% occur once, and the top ten carry 9% to 15%. The material sequenced was whole blood. The receptors here all came from an adult who was a healthcare worker with PCR-confirmed SARS-CoV-2 infection or an uninfected control (not recorded which).

This clonotype has more than one count but fewer than ten. The V and J genes are TRBV13 and TRBJ2-1; D unresolved. The germline V and J ends were trimmed by 5 bases and 7 bases, with 18 bases remaining between them. The germline V gene encodes CDR1 PRHDT and CDR2 FYEKMQ (reference sequence). The CDR3 is 15 residues long. CDR3 nucleotides: TGTGCCAGCAGCCCCTATAGTCAAAGTCAAAATGAGCAGTTCTTC. Amino acid sequence: CASSPYSQSQNEQFF.

Ten or more counts support this clonotype. The V and J genes are TRBV15 and TRBJ2-7; TRBD1 aligns across 9 bases. The CDR3 extends over 16 amino acids. Losses at the gene ends were 0 bases for V and 5 bases for J; bases not matched to a gene: 8. In germline, CDR1 is LNHNV, CDR2 YYDKDF (reference sequence). The CDR3 DNA sequence: TGTGCCACCAGCAGAGATGTGGGGACAGGGCCTAACGAGCAGTACTTC. Translating it yields CATSRDVGTGPNEQYF.

This clonotype has just a few counts. This sequence joins TRBV12-3 or TRBV12-4 and TRBJ2-3, with 9 bases that match TRBD2. This CDR3 contains 14 residues. V lost 6 bases and J lost 3; bases outside the gene matches: 4. CDR3 protein: CASSATSGTDTQYF. The CDR3 DNA sequence: TGTGCCAGCAGCGCGACTAGCGGAACAGATACGCAGTATTTT.

This clonotype appeared many times. The J gene is TRBJ2-1, the V gene TRBV4-2; D may be TRBD2 (5 bases). In germline, CDR1 is LGHNA, CDR2 YNFKEQ. This CDR3 is 15 amino acids long. Trimming pared 0 bases from V and 3 bases from J, leaving 9 bases between. Written as DNA, the CDR3 is TGTGCCAGCAGCCAAGAATCTCGGGGCTACAATGAGCAGTTCTTC. This sequence encodes CASSQESRGYNEQFF.

The sample holds many counts of this clonotype. V and J are TRBV6-5 and TRBJ1-2, with D tentatively TRBD1 (6 bases). Germline values: CDR1 MNHEY, CDR2 SVGAGI. The CDR3 has 15 residues. The V end lost 0 bases, the J end lost 8 bases, and 16 bases lay between the germline ends. CDR3 nucleotides: TGTGCCAGCAGTTACTCGATGCCAGGGGCAGGAGGCTACACCTTC. Translation: CASSYSMPGAGGYTF.

This chain connects TRBV7-8 to TRBJ1-2; 12 bases fit TRBD1. The CDR3 is 16 residues long. J gave up 4 bases and V 4 bases, and 7 bases lay outside the gene matches. Looked up from germline, CDR1 is SGHVS and CDR2 is FQNEAQ. The CDR3 region is CASSSLGTGGVYGYTF. The CDR3 DNA follows: TGTGCCAGCAGCTCCCTGGGGACAGGGGGCGTCTATGGCTACACCTTC.

This clonotype showed up just a few times. The V call is TRBV12-3 or TRBV12-4, the J call TRBJ1-5, with 7 bases aligning to TRBD1. The CDR3 contains 14 residues. V gave up 5 bases and J gave up 7 bases; unmatched junction bases: 8. CDR3 coding DNA: TGTGCCAGCAGTCCCAGACAGGGACGACAGCCCCAGCATTTT. Amino acids: CASSPRQGRQPQHF.

This clonotype was seen more than once but under ten times. The rearrangement joins TRBV28 to TRBJ2-7; possible D gene TRBD1, 6 bases. The CDR3 totals 15 residues. The germline gives CDR1 MDHEN, CDR2 SYDVKM. V shed 10 bases and J shed 5 bases, with 24 bases lying between them. CDR3 in amino acids: CATILGTGQVDEQYF. DNA of the CDR3: TGTGCCACCATTTTGGGAACAGGGCAGGTGGACGAGCAGTACTTC.

This clonotype was seen many times. The chain has TRBV5-1 and TRBJ2-5, with TRBD1 matching 8 bases. Losses at the gene ends were 4 bases for V and 0 bases for J; bases not matched to a gene: 8. The CDR3 is made up of 16 amino acids. Germline V gene lookup returns CDR1 SGHRS and CDR2 YFSETQ. CDR3 protein: CASSAGTGRYQETQYF. As DNA, the CDR3 is TGCGCCAGCAGCGCCGGGACAGGAAGGTACCAAGAGACCCAGTACTTC. The full variable domain, in which reference TRBV5-1 and TRBJ2-5 provide the parts outside the CDR3, is KAGVTQTPRYLIKTRGQQVTLSCSPISGHRSVSWYQQTPGQGLQFLFEYFSETQRNKGNFPGRFSGRQFSNSRSEMNVSTLELGDSALYLCASSAGTGRYQETQYFGPGTRLLVL.

Ten or more counts support this clonotype. The genes are TRBV7-2 and TRBJ2-7; D is undetermined. Trimming stripped 3 bases from V and 4 bases from J, with 10 bases between. Germline V gene sequence: CDR1 SGHTA, CDR2 FQGNSA. The CDR3 contains 13 residues. CDR3 sequence (DNA): TGTGCCAGCAGCTTGAACAGAGATTACGAGCAGTACTTC. Its translation: CASSLNRDYEQYF.

The chain employs TRBV9 and TRBJ2-2; 9 bases match TRBD2. CDR1 SGDLS and CDR2 YYNGEE come from the germline V gene. CDR3 length: 15 amino acids. With 4 bases clipped from V and 5 bases from J, the junction kept 6 bases outside the gene matches. CDR3 residues: CASSRTSAHTGELFF. CDR3 in DNA: TGTGCCAGCAGCAGGACTAGCGCTCATACCGGGGAGCTGTTTTTT.

This clonotype showed up many times. CDR3 amino acids: CASSSQGWPSGANVLTF. The DNA of the CDR3 is TGTGCCAGCAGCTCCCAGGGGTGGCCCTCTGGGGCCAACGTCCTGACTTTC. J is TRBJ2-6 and V is TRBV11-2, with D tentatively TRBD1 (6 bases). In germline, CDR1 is SGHAT, CDR2 FQNNGV. The ends were cut back, 4 bases at V and 0 bases at J, with 13 bases in the middle. The CDR3 has 17 residues.

This clonotype was detected many times. This chain joins TRBV7-3 and TRBJ1-5; 8 nucleotides match TRBD1. Germline lookup yields CDR1 SGHTA and CDR2 FQGTGA. The V gene end was trimmed by 5 bases and the J gene end by 1 base; junction bases not matched to a gene: 4. CDR3 length: 15 residues. CDR3: CASSQGQASNQPQHF. The CDR3 region has the DNA TGTGCCAGCAGCCAGGGACAGGCGAGCAATCAGCCCCAGCATTTT.

This chain joins TRBV7-2 and TRBJ1-4, with 7 nucleotides matching TRBD1. The germline V gene encodes CDR1 SGHTA and CDR2 FQGNSA. The CDR3 length is 17 residues. J was trimmed by 0 bases and V by 1 base; bases with no gene match: 5. The CDR3, as DNA: TGTGCCAGCAGCTTAGAGGGACAGTTTGCAACTAATGAAAAACTGTTTTTT. Translated, it gives CASSLEGQFATNEKLFF.

The sample holds many counts of this clonotype. The chain has TRBV6-1 and TRBJ2-7; D perhaps matches TRBD1 (6 bases). V was trimmed by 2 bases and J by 5 bases, leaving 22 bases between them. CDR1 and CDR2 from the germline V gene are MNHNS and SASEGT. This CDR3 contains 17 residues. CDR3 amino acids: CASSELGPQGTRNEQYF. In DNA form, the CDR3 reads TGTGCCAGCAGTGAACTGGGCCCACAGGGAACCCGGAACGAGCAGTACTTC.

V gene TRBV29-1 combines with J gene TRBJ1-2; 10 nucleotides match TRBD1. Per germline, CDR1 SQVTM and CDR2 ANQGSEA. Trimming at V came to 2 bases and at J to 5 bases, leaving 5 bases not matched to a gene. This CDR3 spans 14 amino acids. The CDR3 here is CSVENLDRGYGYTF. CDR3 DNA sequence: TGCAGCGTTGAAAACCTGGACAGGGGGTATGGCTACACCTTC.

The chain employs TRBV2 and TRBJ2-6, with 7 positions matching TRBD1. The ends lost 5 bases at V and 1 base at J; junction bases unmatched: 8. CDR3 length: 17 amino acids. The germline V gene encodes CDR1 SNHLY and CDR2 FYNNEI. This chain's CDR3 is CASSLQGSNSGANVLTF. CDR3 DNA: TGTGCCAGCAGTCTACAGGGGTCCAATTCTGGGGCCAACGTCCTGACTTTC.

This clonotype was seen ten or more times. This rearrangement joins TRBV11-2 to TRBJ1-3, with no clear D. The ends were cut back, 3 bases at V and 3 bases at J, with 15 bases in the middle. Germline V gives CDR1 SGHAT, CDR2 FQNNGV. The CDR3 contains 16 residues. The chain's CDR3 is CASSLRPRSLGNTIYF. CDR3 nucleotide sequence: TGTGCCAGCAGCTTGAGGCCTCGCAGCCTTGGAAACACCATATATTTT. The variable domain in full, completed from reference TRBV11-2 and TRBJ1-3, reads EAGVAQSPRYKIIEKRQSVAFWCNPISGHATLYWYQQILGQGPKLLIQFQNNGVVDDSQLPKDRFSAERLKGVDSTLKIQPAKLEDSAVYLCASSLRPRSLGNTIYFGEGSWLTVV.

This clonotype was seen a few times. The chain carries TRBV28 and TRBJ1-1; D not resolved. This CDR3 has 13 residues. The germline CDR1 and CDR2 sequences are MDHEN and SYDVKM. Between the trimmed V and J ends, which lost 0 bases and 1 base, there was a span of 3 bases. The CDR3 reads CASSLWENTEAFF. The DNA of the CDR3 is TGTGCCAGCAGTTTATGGGAGAACACTGAAGCTTTCTTT.

This chain connects TRBV29-1 to TRBJ2-1; 9 bases line up with TRBD1. J gave up 7 bases and V 6 bases, and 1 base lay outside the gene matches. The CDR3 is 11 amino acids. In germline, CDR1 is SQVTM, CDR2 ANQGSEA. CDR3 sequence (DNA): TGCAGCGTGACAGGGGGAAATGAGCAGTTCTTC. Its translation is CSVTGGNEQFF.

This clonotype has only a few counts. The chain couples TRBV4-1 to TRBJ2-1, with 12 bases identical to TRBD2. The J segment lost 7 bases and the V segment lost 2 bases, leaving 9 bases of the junction unmatched. Germline CDR1 MGHRA, CDR2 YSYEKL. The CDR3 contains 17 residues. The CDR3 nucleotides are TGCGCCAGCAGCCAATCTTATCTAGCGGGGGGGAGGAATGAGCAGTTCTTC. It yields the protein CASSQSYLAGGRNEQFF.

This clonotype has a count of ten or more. The genes are TRBV5-5 and TRBJ1-6, with TRBD1 matching over 9 bases. From germline, CDR1 is SGHKS and CDR2 YYEKEE (reference sequence). The junction had 7 bases not matched to a gene; V was cut back by 2 bases and J by 10 bases. This CDR3 has 15 residues. CDR3 sequence reads: CASSFPGQGTSPLHF. For the CDR3, the DNA is TGTGCCAGCAGCTTCCCGGGACAGGGAACCTCACCCCTCCACTTT.

V and J are TRBV6-6 and TRBJ1-5, with TRBD1 matching over 7 bases. Looked up from germline, CDR1 is MNHNY and CDR2 is SVGAGI (reference sequence). Germline trimming cut 4 bases from V and 5 bases from J; bases unmatched to any gene: 5. The CDR3 runs 14 residues. The CDR3 loop reads CASSSSGGHQPQHF. The CDR3 DNA sequence: TGTGCCAGCAGTTCCTCAGGGGGGCATCAGCCCCAGCATTTT.

The chain has TRBV11-2 and TRBJ2-5; 7 nucleotides line up with TRBD2. V lost 4 bases, J lost 2 bases, and 7 bases stayed unmatched. Germline CDR1 SGHAT, CDR2 FQNNGV. This CDR3 contains 15 residues. The CDR3 loop is CASSWGLRPQETQYF. The DNA of the CDR3 is TGTGCCAGCAGCTGGGGACTAAGACCTCAAGAGACCCAGTACTTC.

This clonotype was observed many times. This chain links TRBV30 with TRBJ2-3, with TRBD2 matching over 7 bases. Germline V gene lookup returns CDR1 GTSNPN and CDR2 SVGIG (reference sequence). V trimming: 4 bases; J trimming: 3 bases; junction bases outside the gene matches: 13. The CDR3 sequence is 16 residues long. The CDR3 region is CAWTPSWSGVTDTQYF. The CDR3 bases are TGTGCCTGGACCCCCTCCTGGAGCGGGGTTACAGATACGCAGTATTTT.

This clonotype is medium-sized. The rearrangement uses TRBV20-1 and TRBJ2-1; D call uncertain. Looked up from germline, CDR1 is DFQATT and CDR2 is SNEGSKA (reference sequence). V lost 0 bases, J lost 7 bases, and 7 bases lay in between. This CDR3 has 12 amino acids. CDR3 DNA sequence: TGCAGTGCTAGAGAGCTGCTAAATGAGCAGTTCTTC. Translated: CSARELLNEQFF.

The J gene is TRBJ1-6, the V gene TRBV12-3 or TRBV12-4; the D gene is possibly TRBD1 (6 bases). With 0 bases removed from V and 10 bases from J, the gap between germline ends came to 13 bases. The CDR3 loop spans 15 amino acids. The CDR3 spells CASSLAGGLYSPLHF. The CDR3 DNA reads TGTGCCAGCAGTTTAGCAGGGGGTTTGTACTCACCCCTCCACTTT.

Ten or more counts support this clonotype. The chain carries TRBV3-1 and TRBJ1-1; the match to TRBD1 covers 8 bases. Germline CDR1 reads LGHDT; CDR2 reads YNNKEL (reference sequence). The CDR3 spans 14 residues. The trim removed 0 bases at V and 11 bases at J, leaving 8 bases unmatched. The CDR3 region has the DNA TGTGCCAGCAGCCAAGAAAGGAGAGGACAGGGCGCTTTCTTT. Translation gives CASSQERRGQGAFF. The full variable domain, in which reference TRBV3-1 and TRBJ1-1 provide the parts outside the CDR3, is DTAVSQTPKYLVTQMGNDKSIKCEQNLGHDTMYWYKQDSKKFLKIMFSYNNKELIINETVPNRFSPKSPDKAHLNLHINSLELGDSAVYFCASSQERRGQGAFFGQGTRLTVV.

Ten or more counts support this clonotype. The V call is TRBV28, the J call TRBJ1-4; no definite D call. The CDR3 sequence is 13 residues long. Trimming took 6 bases from V and 6 from J, leaving 11 bases between them. The germline V gene encodes CDR1 MDHEN and CDR2 SYDVKM. The DNA of the CDR3 is TGTGCCAGCAGACTTACGGCGGATGAAAAACTGTTTTTT. Amino acid sequence: CASRLTADEKLFF.